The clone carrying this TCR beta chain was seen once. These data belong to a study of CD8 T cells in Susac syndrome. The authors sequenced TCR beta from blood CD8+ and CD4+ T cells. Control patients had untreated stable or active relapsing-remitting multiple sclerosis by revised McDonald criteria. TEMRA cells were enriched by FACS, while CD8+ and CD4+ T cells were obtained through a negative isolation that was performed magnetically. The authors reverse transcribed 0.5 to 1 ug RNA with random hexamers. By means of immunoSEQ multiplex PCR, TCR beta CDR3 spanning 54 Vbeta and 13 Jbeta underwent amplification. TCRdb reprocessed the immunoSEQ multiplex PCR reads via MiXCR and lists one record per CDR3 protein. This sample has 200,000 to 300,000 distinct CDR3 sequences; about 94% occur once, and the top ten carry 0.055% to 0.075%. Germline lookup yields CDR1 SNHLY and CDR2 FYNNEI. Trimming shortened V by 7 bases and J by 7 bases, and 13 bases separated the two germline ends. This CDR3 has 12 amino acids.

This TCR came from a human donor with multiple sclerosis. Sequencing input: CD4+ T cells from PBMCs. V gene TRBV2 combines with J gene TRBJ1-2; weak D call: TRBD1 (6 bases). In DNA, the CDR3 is TGTGCCAGCAAGATTAGGGGGGGTGGCTACACCTTC. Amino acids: CASKIRGGGYTF.